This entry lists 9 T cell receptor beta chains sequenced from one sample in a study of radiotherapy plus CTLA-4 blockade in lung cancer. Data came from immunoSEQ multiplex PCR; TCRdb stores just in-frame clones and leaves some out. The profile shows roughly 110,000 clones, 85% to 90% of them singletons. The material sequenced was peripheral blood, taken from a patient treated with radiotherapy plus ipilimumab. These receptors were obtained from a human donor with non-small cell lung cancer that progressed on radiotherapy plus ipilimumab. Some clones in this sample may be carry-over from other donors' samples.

CDR3 amino acids: CASSLGRASKEQFF. The CDR3 region has the DNA TGTGCCAGCAGCCTTGGTAGAGCATCGAAGGAGCAGTTCTTC. The chain recombines TRBV6-5 with TRBJ2-1; D unresolved. Trimming pared 6 bases from V and 10 bases from J, leaving 19 bases between. This CDR3 comprises 14 residues. Germline CDR1 MNHEY, CDR2 SVGAGI.

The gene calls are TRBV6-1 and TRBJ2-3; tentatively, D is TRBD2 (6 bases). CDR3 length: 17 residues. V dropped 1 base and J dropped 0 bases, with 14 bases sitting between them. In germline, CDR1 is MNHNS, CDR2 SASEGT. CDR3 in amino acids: CASSEDVPGESTDTQYF. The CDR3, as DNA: TGTGCCAGCAGTGAAGACGTCCCGGGGGAGAGCACAGATACGCAGTATTTT.

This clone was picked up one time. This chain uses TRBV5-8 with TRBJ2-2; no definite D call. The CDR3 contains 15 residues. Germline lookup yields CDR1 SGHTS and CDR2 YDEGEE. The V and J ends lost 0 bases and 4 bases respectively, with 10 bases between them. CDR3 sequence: CASSLVALGTGELFF. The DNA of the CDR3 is TGTGCCAGCAGCTTGGTGGCTCTAGGCACCGGGGAGCTGTTTTTT.

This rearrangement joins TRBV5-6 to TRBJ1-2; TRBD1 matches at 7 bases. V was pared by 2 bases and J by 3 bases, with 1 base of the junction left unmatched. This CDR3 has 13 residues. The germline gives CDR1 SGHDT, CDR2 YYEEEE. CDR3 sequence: CASSLTGDYGYTF. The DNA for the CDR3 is TGTGCCAGCAGCTTAACAGGGGACTATGGCTACACCTTC.

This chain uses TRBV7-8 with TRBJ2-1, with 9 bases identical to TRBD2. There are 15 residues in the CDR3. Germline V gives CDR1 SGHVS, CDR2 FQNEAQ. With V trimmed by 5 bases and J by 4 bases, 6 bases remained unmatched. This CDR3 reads CASSLSGGLYNEQFF. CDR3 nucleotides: TGTGCCAGCAGCCTTAGCGGGGGCCTATACAATGAGCAGTTCTTC.

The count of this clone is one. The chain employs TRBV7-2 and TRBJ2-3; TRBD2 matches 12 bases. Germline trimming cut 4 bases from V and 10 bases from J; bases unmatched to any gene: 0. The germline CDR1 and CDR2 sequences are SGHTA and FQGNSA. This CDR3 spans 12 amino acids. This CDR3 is CASSSSGGAQYF. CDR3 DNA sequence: TGTGCCAGCAGCTCTAGCGGGGGGGCGCAGTATTTT.

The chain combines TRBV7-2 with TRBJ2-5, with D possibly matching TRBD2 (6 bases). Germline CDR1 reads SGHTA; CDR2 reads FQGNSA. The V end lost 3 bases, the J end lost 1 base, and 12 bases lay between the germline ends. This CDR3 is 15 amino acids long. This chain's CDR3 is CASSFSSGVQETQYF. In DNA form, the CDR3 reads TGTGCCAGCAGCTTTAGTTCGGGGGTCCAAGAGACCCAGTACTTC.

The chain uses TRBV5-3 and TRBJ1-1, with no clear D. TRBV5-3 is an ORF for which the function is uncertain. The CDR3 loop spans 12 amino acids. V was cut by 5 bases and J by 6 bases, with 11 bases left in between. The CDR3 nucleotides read TGTGCCAGAAGGCAAACTACAGCTGAAGCTTTCTTT. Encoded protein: CARRQTTAEAFF.

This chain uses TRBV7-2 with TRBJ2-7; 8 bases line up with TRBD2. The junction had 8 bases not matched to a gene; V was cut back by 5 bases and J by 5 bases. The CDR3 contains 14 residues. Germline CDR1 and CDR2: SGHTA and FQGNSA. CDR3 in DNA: TGTGCCAGCAGCCCTAGTAGCGGGGTCGACGAGCAGTACTTC. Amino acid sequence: CASSPSSGVDEQYF. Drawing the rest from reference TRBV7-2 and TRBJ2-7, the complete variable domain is GAGVSQSPSNKVTEKGKDVELRCDPISGHTALYWYRQSLGQGLEFLIYFQGNSAPDKSGLPSDRFSAERTGGSVSTLTIQRTQQEDSAVYLCASSPSSGVDEQYFGPGTRLTVT.